Below are 28 T cell receptor beta chains sequenced from a single sample in a study of blood T cell repertoires in COVID-19. Some clones are missing from TCRdb's copy, which holds only in-frame ones; the method was immunoSEQ multiplex PCR. The table records fewer than 300,000 clones, roughly 80% of them present only once. Sequences were obtained from peripheral blood. The receptor source for this set is a woman in her seventies with active or convalescent COVID-19.

V usage is TRBV19 and J usage is TRBJ1-2; TRBD1 matches at 10 bases. Germline values: CDR1 LNHDA, CDR2 SQIVND (reference sequence). The V segment lost 1 base and the J segment 2 bases; nucleotides outside the gene matches: 13. This CDR3 has 19 amino acids. The chain's CDR3 is CASSIVGVLAGQGNYGYTF. The CDR3 nucleotides are TGTGCCAGTAGTATAGTTGGTGTTCTGGCGGGACAGGGGAACTATGGCTACACCTTC.

Note on this clone: One junction end disagrees with the germline gene, perhaps due to a read error. The CDR3 DNA reads as TGTACAGGGGGGACAGATACGCAGTATTTT. It translates to CTGGTDTQYF. The J gene is TRBJ2-3, the V gene TRBV29-1, with 8 bases lining up with TRBD1. This CDR3 is built from 10 residues. Per germline, CDR1 SQVTM and CDR2 ANQGSEA.

The chain combines TRBV6-6 with TRBJ1-5; no reliable D call. This CDR3 region has 15 residues. Trimming took off 0 bases at V and 6 bases at J, with 12 bases between the two ends. Germline lookup yields CDR1 MNHNY and CDR2 SVGAGI (reference sequence). CDR3 nucleotide sequence: TGTGCCAGCAGTTACTCGAAACAAACGGGTCAGCCCCAGCATTTT. Translation gives CASSYSKQTGQPQHF.

The V gene is TRBV2, the J gene TRBJ2-3; D is perhaps TRBD2 (6 bases). V was shortened by 6 bases and J by 6 bases, with 13 bases between the two germline ends. Germline loops: CDR1 SNHLY, CDR2 FYNNEI. The CDR3 has 13 amino acids. CDR3 nucleotides: TGTGCCAGCAGGGAGGCGGGGAGCGATACGCAGTATTTT. It is translated as CASREAGSDTQYF.

The chain recombines TRBV4-2 with TRBJ2-1; 13 nucleotides match TRBD2. Looked up from germline, CDR1 is LGHNA and CDR2 is YNFKEQ. Trimming took 7 bases from V and 4 from J; bases not matched to a gene: 10. The CDR3 consists of 17 residues. For the CDR3, the DNA is TGTGCCAGCACCAGATTGGCGGGACTAGCGGGGTACAATGAGCAGTTCTTC. Its protein product is CASTRLAGLAGYNEQFF.

This chain uses TRBV10-3 with TRBJ2-1, with 10 bases lining up with TRBD2. Germline V gene data show CDR1 as ENHRY and CDR2 as SYGVKD. With 6 bases clipped from V and 5 bases from J, the junction kept 16 bases outside the gene matches. CDR3 length equals 18 residues. The chain's CDR3 is CAISVPERGGPGDNEQFF. The CDR3 bases are TGTGCCATCAGCGTACCCGAGCGGGGGGGCCCCGGCGACAATGAGCAGTTCTTC.

V usage is TRBV5-1 and J usage is TRBJ1-6; 7 bases align to TRBD1. V shed 5 bases and J 0 bases; nucleotides not matched to a gene: 5. In germline, CDR1 is SGHRS, CDR2 YFSETQ. The CDR3 contains 16 residues. In DNA, the CDR3 is TGCGCCAGCAGACGACAGGGTAGCTCCTATAATTCACCCCTCCACTTT. This translates into CASRRQGSSYNSPLHF.

The sample holds a few counts of this clone. The rearrangement uses TRBV10-3 and TRBJ1-1; TRBD1 matches at 7 bases. This CDR3 has 13 amino acids. CDR1 ENHRY and CDR2 SYGVKD come from the germline V gene. J lost 3 bases, V lost 11 bases, and 9 bases had no gene match. Here the CDR3 reads CAARGQGDTEAFF. In DNA form, the CDR3 reads TGTGCCGCCCGAGGGCAGGGGGACACTGAAGCTTTCTTT.

This CDR3 is CASSPRVNSGYEQYF. In nucleotides, the CDR3 is TGTGCCAGCAGTCCACGGGTCAATTCGGGATACGAGCAGTACTTC. This chain links TRBV25-1 with TRBJ2-7; D might be TRBD2 (5 bases). The CDR3 spans 15 residues. V lost 5 bases and J 4 bases, leaving 18 bases between the germline ends. CDR1 is MGHDK and CDR2 is SYGVNS in the germline V gene.

The chain links TRBV25-1 to TRBJ2-4, with a tentative D call TRBD2 (5 bases). CDR3 size: 11 residues. V dropped 9 bases and J dropped 11 bases, with 14 bases sitting between them. Germline V lookup: CDR1 MGHDK, CDR2 SYGVNS. The CDR3 spells CASGRTELQYF. DNA for the CDR3: TGTGCCAGTGGACGGACTGAACTTCAGTACTTC.

V usage is TRBV10-3 and J usage is TRBJ2-3; no reliable D call. V lost 6 bases and J 2 bases, leaving 6 bases between the germline ends. CDR3 length: 12 residues. Germline CDR1 and CDR2: ENHRY and SYGVKD. The CDR3 loop reads CAISPDTDTQYF. The CDR3 coding sequence is TGTGCCATCAGCCCAGACACAGATACGCAGTATTTT.

The V call is TRBV5-6, the J call TRBJ2-2, with a weak D call TRBD1 (5 bases). From germline, CDR1 is SGHDT and CDR2 YYEEEE. The CDR3 sequence is 12 residues long. V lost 5 bases to trimming and J lost 6 bases, with 8 bases between them. CDR3 protein: CASSRGPGELFF. DNA of the CDR3: TGTGCCAGCAGTAGGGGCCCCGGGGAGCTGTTTTTT.

The V and J genes are TRBV7-2 and TRBJ1-4; no clear D. This CDR3 is 14 amino acids long. V was trimmed by 4 bases and J by 7 bases, leaving 13 bases between them. Germline V CDR1 and CDR2: SGHTA, FQGNSA. The CDR3 DNA reads as TGTGCCAGCAGCTCCTCCTCGGGAGGTGAAAAACTGTTTTTT. This translates into CASSSSSGGEKLFF.

The J gene is TRBJ1-4, the V gene TRBV9, with TRBD1 as a possible D gene (5 bases). CDR3 length: 16 amino acids. Looked up from germline, CDR1 is SGDLS and CDR2 is YYNGEE. Trimming shortened V by 4 bases and J by 6 bases, and 19 bases separated the two germline ends. In nucleotides, the CDR3 is TGTGCCAGCAGCCCCTTTCCCCAGGGCCAGGATGAAAAACTGTTTTTT. The encoded protein is CASSPFPQGQDEKLFF. Based on the CDR3 plus reference TRBV9 and TRBJ1-4, the full variable domain is DSGVTQTPKHLITATGQRVTLRCSPRSGDLSVYWYQQSLDQGLQFLIQYYNGEERAKGNILERFSAQQFPDLHSELNLSSLELGDSALYFCASSPFPQGQDEKLFFGSGTQLSVL.

V usage is TRBV3-1 (or the pseudogene TRBV3-2) and J usage is TRBJ2-5; 7 nucleotides agree with TRBD2. V lost 4 bases to trimming and J lost 5 bases; unmatched junction nucleotides: 7. The V gene's germline CDR1 is LGHDT and CDR2 YNNKEL (reference sequence). The length of the CDR3 is 14 residues. CDR3: CASSPSTSRETQYF. DNA for the CDR3: TGTGCCAGCAGCCCCTCGACTAGCCGGGAGACCCAGTACTTC.

The chain joins TRBV7-9 to TRBJ1-4; TRBD1 is a possible D gene (6 bases). Trimming took 5 bases from V and 5 from J, leaving 18 bases between them. This CDR3 comprises 16 residues. Germline CDR1 is SEHNR and CDR2 is FQNEAQ (reference sequence). The CDR3 sequence: CASSRRTAGDNEKLFF. The CDR3 DNA reads as TGTGCCAGCAGCCGTAGGACAGCGGGAGACAATGAAAAACTGTTTTTT.

The J gene is TRBJ1-5, the V gene TRBV6-5; 12 nucleotides align to TRBD1. This CDR3 contains 15 residues. Germline CDR1 and CDR2: MNHEY and SVGAGI. The ends lost 6 bases at V and 6 bases at J; junction bases unmatched: 6. The DNA of the CDR3 is TGTGCCAGCAGCCCCCGGGACAGGGGGCCTCAGCCCCAGCATTTT. Residues: CASSPRDRGPQPQHF.

The chain couples TRBV29-1 to TRBJ1-2; unclear D gene. V was pared by 4 bases and J by 4 bases, with 10 bases between. The CDR3 is 12 amino acids. CDR1 SQVTM and CDR2 ANQGSEA come from the germline V gene. In DNA, the CDR3 is TGCAGCGTTGGTAGAGCACCCTATGGCTACACCTTC. Translated, it gives CSVGRAPYGYTF.

This clone has only one observation. This chain joins TRBV28 and TRBJ2-3; the match to TRBD2 covers 13 bases. V was clipped by 6 bases and J by 5 bases; unmatched bases: 20. Germline loops: CDR1 MDHEN, CDR2 SYDVKM. The CDR3 loop spans 20 amino acids. For the CDR3, the DNA is TGTGCCAGCAGCCTAGACAGGAAAGTAGGACTAGCGGGAGTAGGAGATACGCAGTATTTT. Translation: CASSLDRKVGLAGVGDTQYF. The whole variable domain, filled in from reference TRBV28 and TRBJ2-3, reads DVKVTQSSRYLVKRTGEKVFLECVQDMDHENMFWYRQDPGLGLRLIYFSYDVKMKEKGDIPEGYSVSREKKERFSLILESASTNQTSMYLCASSLDRKVGLAGVGDTQYFGPGTRLTVL.

This clone showed up just a few times. This sequence joins TRBV18 and TRBJ2-3; 7 bases fit TRBD1. The germline gives CDR1 KGHSH, CDR2 LQKENI. The junction had 5 bases not matched to a gene; V was cut back by 0 bases and J by 2 bases. This CDR3 comprises 16 residues. CDR3 nucleotides: TGTGCCAGCTCACCACCGGGGCAGGGGGTCACAGATACGCAGTATTTT. It encodes CASSPPGQGVTDTQYF.

The chain is built from TRBV5-1 and TRBJ2-5; no clear D gene. In germline, CDR1 is SGHRS, CDR2 YFSETQ. V was clipped by 2 bases and J by 0 bases, with 11 bases between them. The CDR3 runs 15 residues. The CDR3 region is CASSLNPGHQETQYF. CDR3 sequence (DNA): TGCGCCAGCAGCTTAAACCCAGGTCACCAAGAGACCCAGTACTTC.

The V gene is TRBV18, the J gene TRBJ1-2, with 8 bases aligning to TRBD1. The CDR3 extends over 15 amino acids. The ends lost 3 bases at V and 4 bases at J; junction bases unmatched: 7. Germline V gene sequence: CDR1 KGHSH, CDR2 LQKENI. This CDR3 is CASSPTGEVIYGYTF. In DNA, the CDR3 is TGTGCCAGCTCACCGACAGGGGAGGTTATCTATGGCTACACCTTC.

CDR3 amino acids: CASRPEGPVWEQFF. DNA of the CDR3: TGTGCCAGCCGGCCGGAGGGGCCGGTTTGGGAGCAGTTCTTC. The genes are TRBV28 and TRBJ2-1, with a tentative D call TRBD2 (6 bases). CDR1 is MDHEN and CDR2 is SYDVKM in the germline V gene. There are 14 residues in the CDR3. V was shortened by 8 bases and J by 10 bases, with 21 bases between the two germline ends.

The chain recombines TRBV6-5 with TRBJ1-3; a possible D gene is TRBD1 (6 bases). Germline-derived CDR1 and CDR2 are MNHEY and SVGAGI. The V end was cut by 6 bases, the J end by 0 bases, with 9 bases between. The CDR3 is 14 residues long. CDR3: CASSTGLSGNTIYF. Here the CDR3 DNA reads TGTGCCAGCAGCACAGGGCTCTCTGGAAACACCATATATTTT.

The CDR3: CASSDGGSVNEQFF. For the CDR3, the DNA is TGTGCCAGTAGTGACGGTGGCAGCGTGAATGAGCAGTTCTTC. The gene calls are TRBV19 and TRBJ2-1; D is ambiguous. The CDR3 has 14 amino acids. Germline CDR1 and CDR2: LNHDA and SQIVND (reference sequence). V lost 5 bases and J 7 bases, leaving 15 bases between the germline ends.

The rearrangement links TRBV28 to TRBJ2-3; TRBD1 matches at 10 bases. The germline CDR1 and CDR2 sequences are MDHEN and SYDVKM. This CDR3 region has 17 residues. With 1 base clipped from V and 5 bases from J, the junction kept 9 bases outside the gene matches. The DNA of the CDR3 is TGTGCCAGCAGTTTATCCCCCGGGACAGGGGAGGGAGATACGCAGTATTTT. Translated, it gives CASSLSPGTGEGDTQYF.

This clone was seen ten or more times. This rearrangement joins TRBV3-1 (or the pseudogene TRBV3-2) to TRBJ1-2, with no clear D. The CDR3 covers 16 residues. V lost 4 bases to trimming and J lost 7 bases, with 22 bases between them. CDR1 and CDR2 (germline): LGHDT, YNNKEL (reference sequence). The CDR3 bases are TGTGCCAGCAGCCTACACTCGGGAGGTTTTTTGGGTGGCTACACCTTC. This codes for CASSLHSGGFLGGYTF.

The rearrangement links TRBV5-1 to TRBJ2-7, with D possibly matching TRBD1 (5 bases). V was trimmed by 2 bases and J by 3 bases, leaving 6 bases between them. CDR3 length: 12 residues. The germline V gene encodes CDR1 SGHRS and CDR2 YFSETQ. The CDR3 is CASSFGHYEQYF. CDR3 DNA: TGCGCCAGCAGCTTCGGACACTACGAGCAGTACTTC.